This T cell receptor beta chain comes out of a study of CD8 T cells in Susac syndrome. With random hexamers, reverse transcription was performed on roughly 0.5 to 1 ug of RNA. The method of amplification for TCR beta CDR3 was immunoSEQ multiplex PCR, covering 54 Vbeta and 13 Jbeta. MiXCR, applied by TCRdb to the immunoSEQ multiplex PCR reads, yields one record per CDR3 protein. The sample includes 150,000 to 200,000 distinct CDR3 sequences, roughly nine tenths seen only once; the top ten take about 0.1%. V was shortened by 7 bases and J by 0 bases, with 10 bases between the two germline ends. This CDR3 comprises 14 residues. Sequencing targeted TCR beta in T cells from blood (CD8+ and CD4+).

This TCR was sampled from a human donor with Susac syndrome. The chain carries TRBV12-3 or TRBV12-4 and TRBJ1-5, with D maybe TRBD1 (5 bases). The specimen sequenced was CD4+ T cells from PBMCs. CDR3 nucleotides: TGTGCCAGCAACAAGGGGAGTAGCAATCAGCCCCAGCATTTT. It yields the protein CASNKGSSNQPQHF.